These 9 T cell receptor beta chains originate from one sample sequenced in a study of CD8 T cells in ankylosing spondylitis. TCRdb used MiXCR to reprocess the 5' RACE reads, holding one entry per CDR3 protein. The sample carries about 33,000 distinct CDR3 sequences, roughly 13% recorded once. The material sequenced was synovial fluid, either unsorted or a sorted T cell fraction (not recorded which). These TCRs come from a male donor with ankylosing spondylitis.

This clonotype has a count of ten or more. V usage is TRBV11-2 and J usage is TRBJ2-1, with D possibly being TRBD2 (6 bases). The CDR3 is 14 amino acids. Germline assignment: CDR1 SGHAT and CDR2 FQNNGV. The ends were cut back, 6 bases at V and 4 bases at J, with 13 bases in the middle. The CDR3 spells CASSWGTLYNEQFF. CDR3 bases: TGTGCCAGCAGTTGGGGGACTTTGTACAATGAGCAGTTCTTC. Complete variable domain (other parts from reference TRBV11-2 and TRBJ2-1): EAGVAQSPRYKIIEKRQSVAFWCNPISGHATLYWYQQILGQGPKLLIQFQNNGVVDDSQLPKDRFSAERLKGVDSTLKIQPAKLEDSAVYLCASSWGTLYNEQFFGPGTRLTVL.

In regard to this clonotype: In this CDR3 the conserved last residue, phenylalanine or tryptophan, is missing, so a read error is likely. The J gene is TRBJ2-1, the V gene TRBV11-2; possible D gene TRBD1, 6 bases. This CDR3 contains 18 residues. Germline CDR1 reads SGHAT; CDR2 reads FQNNGV. The V end lost 5 bases, the J end lost 6 bases, and 26 bases lay between the germline ends. CDR3 DNA sequence: TGTGCCAGCAGCCCGCGACAGGCCTATGGTTGGGGTCTCAATGAGCAGTTCCTC. This gives the protein CASSPRQAYGWGLNEQFL.

This clonotype was counted ten times or more. The V call is TRBV7-2, the J call TRBJ2-1; D is unclear. In germline, CDR1 is SGHTA, CDR2 FQGNSA. Trimming stripped 0 bases from V and 6 bases from J, with 6 bases between. The CDR3 has 13 amino acids. As DNA, the CDR3 is TGTGCCAGCAGCTTAGCCCCATTCAATGAGCAGTTCTTC. Protein sequence: CASSLAPFNEQFF. Supplemented by reference TRBV7-2 and TRBJ2-1, the full variable domain reads GAGVSQSPSNKVTEKGKDVELRCDPISGHTALYWYRQSLGQGLEFLIYFQGNSAPDKSGLPSDRFSAERTGGSVSTLTIQRTQQEDSAVYLCASSLAPFNEQFFGPGTRLTVL.

This clonotype came up many times. The chain combines TRBV29-1 with TRBJ1-1, with D possibly being TRBD1 (5 bases). Germline V gene lookup returns CDR1 SQVTM and CDR2 ANQGSEA. The CDR3 totals 12 residues. The V end lost 7 bases, the J end lost 4 bases, and 13 bases lay between the germline ends. The CDR3 coding sequence is TGCAGCGCCCTGGTCCAGGGCACTGAAGCTTTCTTT. This gives the protein CSALVQGTEAFF. Full variable domain (rest looked up from reference TRBV29-1 and TRBJ1-1): SAVISQKPSRDICQRGTSLTIQCQVDSQVTMMFWYRQQPGQSLTLIATANQGSEATYESGFVIDKFPISRPNLTFSTLTVSNMSPEDSSIYLCSALVQGTEAFFGQGTRLTVV.

This clonotype was observed at least ten times. The rearrangement links TRBV4-3 to TRBJ2-1; no firm D call. The V end was cut by 1 base, the J end by 2 bases, with 9 bases between. This CDR3 is 15 amino acids long. Germline CDR1 and CDR2: LGHNA and YSLEER. CDR3 residues: CASSQVGTPYNEQFF. The CDR3 DNA reads TGCGCCAGCAGCCAAGTTGGAACCCCCTACAATGAGCAGTTCTTC.

At least ten counts were recorded for this clonotype. The chain joins TRBV6-4 to TRBJ2-6, with D unresolved. Germline CDR1 and CDR2: MRHNA and SNTAGT. This CDR3 spans 14 amino acids. V lost 2 bases, J lost 0 bases, and 2 bases lay in between. The CDR3 DNA is TGTGCCAGCAGTGACGGCTCTGGGGCCAACGTCCTGACTTTC. Encoded protein: CASSDGSGANVLTF.

This clonotype has just a few counts. This sequence joins TRBV5-1 and TRBJ1-2; D call uncertain. The V end was cut by 1 base, the J end by 6 bases, with 10 bases between. Germline CDR1 is SGHRS and CDR2 is YFSETQ. This CDR3 is built from 13 residues. DNA of the CDR3: TGCGCCAGCAGCTTGAAACAGACTAATGGCTACACCTTC. It is translated as CASSLKQTNGYTF.

This clonotype was seen just once. The gene calls are TRBV19 and TRBJ1-1, with D perhaps TRBD1 (6 bases). Trimming stripped 7 bases from V and 2 bases from J, with 11 bases between. The CDR3 sequence is 13 residues long. The germline V gene encodes CDR1 LNHDA and CDR2 SQIVND (reference sequence). DNA for the CDR3: TGTGCCAGTAAGAGGGGGGATAACACTGAAGCTTTCTTT. Its protein is CASKRGDNTEAFF.

The chain recombines TRBV7-8 with TRBJ2-7; possible D gene TRBD1, 6 bases. Germline V lookup: CDR1 SGHVS, CDR2 FQNEAQ. Trimming took 8 bases from V and 4 from J, leaving 6 bases between them. There are 10 residues in the CDR3. The CDR3 here is CASGQYEQYF. For the CDR3, the DNA is TGTGCCAGCGGACAGTACGAGCAGTACTTC. Full variable domain (remainder filled in from reference TRBV7-8 and TRBJ2-7): GAGVSQSPRYKVAKRGQDVALRCDPISGHVSLFWYQQALGQGPEFLTYFQNEAQLDKSGLPSDRFFAERPEGSVSTLKIQRTQQEDSAVYLCASGQYEQYFGPGTRLTVT.